These 16 T cell receptor beta chains share one sample of origin, sequenced in a study of cytomegalovirus exposure and HLA in healthy donors. The PCR had 60 Vbeta and 13 Jbeta primers. Generated by immunoSEQ multiplex PCR, the TCRdb table keeps only in-frame clones and is missing some. The sample carries roughly 120,000 clones, 79% recorded once. The sample was PBMCs. The receptors shown here come from a man aged 25-45 years in good health and CMV-seropositive.

This clone was detected only once. This chain uses TRBV7-3 with TRBJ2-1; TRBD2 agrees at 9 bases. With V trimmed by 5 bases and J by 9 bases, 11 bases remained unmatched. Germline CDR1 SGHTA, CDR2 FQGTGA. The CDR3 loop spans 15 amino acids. CDR3 coding DNA: TGTGCCAGCAGCCCTCAAGCGGGAGGAGGGGGTGAGCAGTTCTTC. This encodes CASSPQAGGGGEQFF.

The gene calls are TRBV7-2 and TRBJ2-7; 8 bases match TRBD2. This CDR3 has 14 amino acids. J was trimmed by 6 bases and V by 6 bases; bases with no gene match: 10. Germline V gives CDR1 SGHTA, CDR2 FQGNSA. The CDR3 DNA reads as TGTGCCAGCAGGCGTCTAGCGGGTTTTGGCGAGCAGTACTTC. Protein product: CASRRLAGFGEQYF. The entire variable domain, with the rest obtained from reference TRBV7-2 and TRBJ2-7, is as follows: GAGVSQSPSNKVTEKGKDVELRCDPISGHTALYWYRQSLGQGLEFLIYFQGNSAPDKSGLPSDRFSAERTGGSVSTLTIQRTQQEDSAVYLCASRRLAGFGEQYFGPGTRLTVT.

The chain has TRBV5-4 and TRBJ1-4; no definite D call. The CDR3 spans 16 residues. Germline V gene sequence: CDR1 SGHNT, CDR2 YYREEE (reference sequence). V was pared by 0 bases and J by 3 bases, with 12 bases between. The CDR3 protein is CASSLGAGKANEKLFF. The CDR3 region has the DNA TGTGCCAGCAGCTTGGGGGCGGGAAAGGCTAATGAAAAACTGTTTTTT.

The rearrangement uses TRBV12-5 and TRBJ1-1; D not certain. Trimming pared 6 bases from V and 6 bases from J, leaving 11 bases between. The germline V gene encodes CDR1 LGHNT and CDR2 FRNRAP. The CDR3 spans 12 residues. Written as DNA, the CDR3 is TGTGCTAGTGGATTCATTACAGCTGAAGCTTTCTTT. It specifies CASGFITAEAFF.

The chain uses TRBV4-2 and TRBJ2-5, with 8 bases that match TRBD2. With 3 bases clipped from V and 4 bases from J, the junction kept 4 bases outside the gene matches. The CDR3 is 14 residues long. CDR1 and CDR2 (germline): LGHNA, YNFKEQ. The CDR3 spells CASSQGLGGETQYF. CDR3 coding DNA: TGTGCCAGCAGCCAGGGACTAGGTGGAGAGACCCAGTACTTC.

The table lists this clone with a count of one. The chain couples TRBV27 to TRBJ2-1; possible D gene TRBD1, 5 bases. CDR3 size: 13 residues. Germline V lookup: CDR1 MNHEY, CDR2 SMNVEV (reference sequence). V was trimmed by 3 bases and J by 7 bases, leaving 10 bases between them. This chain's CDR3 is CASSFLDRNEQFF. The CDR3 nucleotides read TGTGCCAGCAGTTTCCTAGACAGAAATGAGCAGTTCTTC.

The J gene is TRBJ2-1, the V gene TRBV19; 14 bases fit TRBD2. CDR3 length equals 18 residues. The junction had 10 bases not matched to a gene; V was cut back by 7 bases and J by 2 bases. CDR1 is LNHDA and CDR2 is SQIVND in the germline V gene (reference sequence). As DNA, the CDR3 is TGTGCCAGTATTCCGGGGACTAGCGGGGGAGGTCCCTACAATGAGCAGTTCTTC. Its translation is CASIPGTSGGGPYNEQFF.

This chain joins TRBV7-2 and TRBJ2-5; TRBD2 matches at 12 bases. V gave up 5 bases and J gave up 5 bases; unmatched junction bases: 9. CDR3 length equals 16 residues. Looked up from germline, CDR1 is SGHTA and CDR2 is FQGNSA. The CDR3 region has the DNA TGTGCCAGCAGCCGGCCTAGCGGGGGGGCGGTCGAGACCCAGTACTTC. It codes for CASSRPSGGAVETQYF. The variable domain in full, completed from reference TRBV7-2 and TRBJ2-5, reads GAGVSQSPSNKVTEKGKDVELRCDPISGHTALYWYRQSLGQGLEFLIYFQGNSAPDKSGLPSDRFSAERTGGSVSTLTIQRTQQEDSAVYLCASSRPSGGAVETQYFGPGTRLLVL.

The genes are TRBV5-1 and TRBJ2-5; D might be TRBD1 (6 bases). Germline V lookup: CDR1 SGHRS, CDR2 YFSETQ. V shed 1 base and J shed 5 bases, with 12 bases lying between them. The CDR3 spans 14 residues. CDR3: CASSLWGPGETQYF. Written as DNA, the CDR3 is TGCGCCAGCAGCTTGTGGGGGCCGGGGGAGACCCAGTACTTC.

This chain joins TRBV11-2 and TRBJ2-7, with 7 bases fitting TRBD2. Germline V CDR1 and CDR2: SGHAT, FQNNGV. This CDR3 has 15 residues. V lost 1 base to trimming and J lost 6 bases; unmatched junction nucleotides: 9. This chain's CDR3 is CASSLVGGSVGEQYF. In nucleotides, the CDR3 is TGTGCCAGCAGCTTAGTGGGCGGGAGCGTCGGCGAGCAGTACTTC.

The chain has TRBV7-9 and TRBJ2-3; weak D call: TRBD2 (6 bases). Germline lookup yields CDR1 SEHNR and CDR2 FQNEAQ (reference sequence). The ends were cut back, 1 base at V and 13 bases at J, with 18 bases in the middle. CDR3 length equals 14 residues. CDR3 coding DNA: TGTGCCAGCAGCTTAGGGCCCCTGACGGAGGGAAAGTATTTT. Encoded protein: CASSLGPLTEGKYF.

This clone was seen a handful of times. This chain joins TRBV4-2 and TRBJ2-1, with D possibly matching TRBD2 (6 bases). The germline gives CDR1 LGHNA, CDR2 YNFKEQ. Deletions cut 1 base from V and 10 bases from J, with 17 bases between. The CDR3 is made up of 15 amino acids. In DNA form, the CDR3 reads TGTGCCAGCAGCCAAGTGGGGACTCCCCGTGCGGAGCAGTTCTTC. Translated: CASSQVGTPRAEQFF.

The V gene is TRBV7-2, the J gene TRBJ1-1; D unclear. The CDR3 length is 15 residues. From germline, CDR1 is SGHTA and CDR2 FQGNSA. Trimming stripped 5 bases from V and 4 bases from J, with 17 bases between. The chain's CDR3 is CASSPRVAGSTEAFF. DNA of the CDR3: TGTGCCAGCAGCCCGAGGGTAGCGGGGTCCACTGAAGCTTTCTTT.

The chain recombines TRBV29-1 with TRBJ1-1, with 11 bases lining up with TRBD1. This CDR3 has 17 amino acids. V lost 8 bases and J lost 1; bases outside the gene matches: 15. CDR1 and CDR2 (germline): SQVTM, ANQGSEA. The CDR3 nucleotides are TGCAGCCCTGGCCATTCCGGGACAGGGGGGGGGAACACTGAAGCTTTCTTT. Translation gives CSPGHSGTGGGNTEAFF.

The rearrangement uses TRBV5-6 and TRBJ1-6, with a weak D call TRBD1 (6 bases). CDR1 is SGHDT and CDR2 is YYEEEE in the germline V gene. The CDR3 consists of 18 residues. The V end was cut by 0 bases, the J end by 4 bases, with 17 bases between. CDR3 nucleotide sequence: TGTGCCAGCAGCTTGGGGATGGCGGGGGCCGTTTATAATTCACCCCTCCACTTT. Its protein product is CASSLGMAGAVYNSPLHF.

CDR3 loop: CASTRSTGDTGELFF. The CDR3 nucleotides read TGTGCCAGCACCCGAAGCACAGGGGACACCGGGGAGCTGTTTTTT. The V call is TRBV2, the J call TRBJ2-2, with 7 bases matching TRBD1. Losses at the gene ends were 7 bases for V and 3 bases for J; bases not matched to a gene: 8. CDR3 size: 15 residues. The germline V gene has CDR1 SNHLY and CDR2 FYNNEI.